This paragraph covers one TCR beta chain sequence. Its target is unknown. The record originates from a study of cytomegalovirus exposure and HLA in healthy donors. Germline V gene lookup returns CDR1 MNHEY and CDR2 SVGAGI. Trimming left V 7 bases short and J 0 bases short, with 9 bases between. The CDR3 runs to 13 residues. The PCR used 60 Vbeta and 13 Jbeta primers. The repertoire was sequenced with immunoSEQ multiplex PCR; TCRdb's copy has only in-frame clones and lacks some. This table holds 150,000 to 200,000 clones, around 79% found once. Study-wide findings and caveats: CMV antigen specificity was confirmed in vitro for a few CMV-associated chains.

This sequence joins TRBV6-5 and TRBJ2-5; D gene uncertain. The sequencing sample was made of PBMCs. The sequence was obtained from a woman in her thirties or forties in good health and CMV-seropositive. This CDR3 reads CASTTSYQETQYF. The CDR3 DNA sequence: TGTGCCAGCACGACTTCGTACCAAGAGACCCAGTACTTC.